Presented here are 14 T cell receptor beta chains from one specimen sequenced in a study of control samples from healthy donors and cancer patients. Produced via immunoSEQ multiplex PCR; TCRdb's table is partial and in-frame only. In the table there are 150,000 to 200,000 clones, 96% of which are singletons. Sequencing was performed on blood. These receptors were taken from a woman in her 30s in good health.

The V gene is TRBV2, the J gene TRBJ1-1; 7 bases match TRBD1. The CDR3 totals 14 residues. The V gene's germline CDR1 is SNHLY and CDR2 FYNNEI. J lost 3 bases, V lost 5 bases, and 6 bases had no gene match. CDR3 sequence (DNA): TGTGCCAGCAGTAGACAGGGCCTCGACACTGAAGCTTTCTTT. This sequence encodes CASSRQGLDTEAFF.

The CDR3 nucleotides are TGTGCCAGCAGCTTTGGACAGGGAAGAGACACCGGGGAGCTGTTTTTT. Its protein is CASSFGQGRDTGELFF. The chain carries TRBV11-3 and TRBJ2-2, with 8 bases lining up with TRBD1. The CDR3 is 16 residues long. Trimming removed 3 bases from V and 3 bases from J; junction bases left unmatched: 6. Germline V gene lookup returns CDR1 SGHNT and CDR2 YENEEA. The full variable domain, with the rest looked up from reference TRBV11-3 and TRBJ2-2, is EAGVVQSPRYKIIEKKQPVAFWCNPISGHNTLYWYLQNLGQGPELLIRYENEEAVDDSQLPKDRFSAERLKGVDSTLKIQPAELGDSAVYLCASSFGQGRDTGELFFGEGSRLTVL.

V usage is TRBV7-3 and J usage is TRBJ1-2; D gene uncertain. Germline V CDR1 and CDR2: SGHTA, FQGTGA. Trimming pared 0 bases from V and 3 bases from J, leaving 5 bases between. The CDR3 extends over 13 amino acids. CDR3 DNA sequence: TGTGCCAGCAGCTTAACGGCTGACTATGGCTACACCTTC. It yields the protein CASSLTADYGYTF.

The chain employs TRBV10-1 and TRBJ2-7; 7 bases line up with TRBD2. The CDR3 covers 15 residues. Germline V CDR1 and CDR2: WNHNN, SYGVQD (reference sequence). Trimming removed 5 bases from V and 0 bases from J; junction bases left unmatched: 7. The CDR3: CASSPASGSSYEQYF. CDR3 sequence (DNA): TGCGCCAGCAGTCCGGCTAGCGGTAGCTCCTACGAGCAGTACTTC.

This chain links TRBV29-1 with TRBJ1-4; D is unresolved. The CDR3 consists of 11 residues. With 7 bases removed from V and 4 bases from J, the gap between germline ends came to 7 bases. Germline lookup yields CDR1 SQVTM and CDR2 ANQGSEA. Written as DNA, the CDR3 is TGCAGCGGGGATGTTAATGAAAAACTGTTTTTT. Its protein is CSGDVNEKLFF.

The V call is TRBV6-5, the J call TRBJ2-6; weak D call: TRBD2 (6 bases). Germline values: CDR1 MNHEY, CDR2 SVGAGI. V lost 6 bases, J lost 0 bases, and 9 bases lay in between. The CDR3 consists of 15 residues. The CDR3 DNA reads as TGTGCCAGCAGCCGGGACTCCTCTGGGGCCAACGTCCTGACTTTC. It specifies CASSRDSSGANVLTF.

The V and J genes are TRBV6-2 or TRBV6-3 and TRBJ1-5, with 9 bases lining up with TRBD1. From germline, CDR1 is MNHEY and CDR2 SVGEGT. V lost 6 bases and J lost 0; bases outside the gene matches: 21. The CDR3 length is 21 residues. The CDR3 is CASSSISAGTGFGISNQPQHF. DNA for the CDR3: TGTGCCAGCAGCTCCATTTCGGCCGGGACAGGGTTTGGGATTAGCAATCAGCCCCAGCATTTT.

The CDR3 sequence: CASSIAQRGDTQYF. The CDR3 DNA reads as TGTGCCAGTAGTATAGCCCAGCGCGGGGATACGCAGTATTTT. The rearrangement joins TRBV19 to TRBJ2-3; possible D gene TRBD2, 5 bases. The CDR3 loop spans 14 amino acids. Trimming pared 1 base from V and 6 bases from J, leaving 11 bases between. Germline loops: CDR1 LNHDA, CDR2 SQIVND (reference sequence).

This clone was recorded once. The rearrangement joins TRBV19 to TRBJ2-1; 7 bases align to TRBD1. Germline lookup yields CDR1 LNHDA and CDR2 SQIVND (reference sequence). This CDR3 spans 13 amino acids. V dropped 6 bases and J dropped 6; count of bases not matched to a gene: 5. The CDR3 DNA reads TGTGCCAGTAGGGAGTGGGACAGCAATGAGCAGTTCTTC. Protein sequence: CASREWDSNEQFF.

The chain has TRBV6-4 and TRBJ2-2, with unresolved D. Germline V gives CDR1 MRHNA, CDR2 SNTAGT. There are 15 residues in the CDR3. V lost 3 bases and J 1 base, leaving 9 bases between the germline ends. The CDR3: CASSDSGVNTGELFF. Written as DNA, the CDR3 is TGTGCCAGCAGTGATTCAGGAGTGAACACCGGGGAGCTGTTTTTT.

The CDR3 reads CASSQGLRTSGPSSYNEQFF. The CDR3 DNA sequence: TGTGCCAGCAGCCAAGGGTTGAGGACTAGCGGACCAAGCTCCTACAATGAGCAGTTCTTC. The chain uses TRBV3-1 (or the pseudogene TRBV3-2) and TRBJ2-1; 10 bases are a match to TRBD2. This CDR3 is built from 20 residues. Per germline, CDR1 LGHDT and CDR2 YNNKEL (reference sequence). V lost 1 base, J lost 0 bases, and 12 bases stayed unmatched.

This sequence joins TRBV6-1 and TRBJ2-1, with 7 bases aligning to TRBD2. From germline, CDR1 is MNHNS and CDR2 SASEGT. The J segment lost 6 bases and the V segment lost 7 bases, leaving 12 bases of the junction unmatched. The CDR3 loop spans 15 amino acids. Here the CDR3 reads CASKTEAGWGNEQFF. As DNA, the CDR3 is TGTGCCAGCAAAACAGAAGCGGGGTGGGGCAATGAGCAGTTCTTC.

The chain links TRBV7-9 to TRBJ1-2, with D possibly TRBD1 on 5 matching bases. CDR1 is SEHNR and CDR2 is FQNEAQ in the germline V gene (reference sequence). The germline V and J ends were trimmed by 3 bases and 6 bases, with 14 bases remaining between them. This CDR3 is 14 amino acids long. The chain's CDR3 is CASSLGAQEDGYTF. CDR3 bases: TGTGCCAGCAGCTTGGGAGCACAGGAAGATGGCTACACCTTC.

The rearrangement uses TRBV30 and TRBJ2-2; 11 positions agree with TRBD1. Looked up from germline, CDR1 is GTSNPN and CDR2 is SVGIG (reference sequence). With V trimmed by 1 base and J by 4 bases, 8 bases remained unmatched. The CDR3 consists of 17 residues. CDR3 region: CAWSDFLGQGGTGELFF. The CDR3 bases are TGTGCCTGGAGTGATTTTTTGGGACAGGGGGGCACCGGGGAGCTGTTTTTT.